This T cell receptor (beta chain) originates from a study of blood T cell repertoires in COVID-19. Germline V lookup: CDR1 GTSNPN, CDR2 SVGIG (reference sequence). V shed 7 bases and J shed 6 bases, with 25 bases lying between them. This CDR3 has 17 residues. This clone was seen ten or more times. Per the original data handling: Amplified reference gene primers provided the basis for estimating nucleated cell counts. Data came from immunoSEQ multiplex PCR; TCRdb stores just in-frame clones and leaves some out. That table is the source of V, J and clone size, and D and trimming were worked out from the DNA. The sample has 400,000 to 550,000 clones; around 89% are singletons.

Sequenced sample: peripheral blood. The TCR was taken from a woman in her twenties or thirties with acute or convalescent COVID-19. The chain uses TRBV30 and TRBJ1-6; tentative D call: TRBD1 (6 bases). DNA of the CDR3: TGTGCCTCCACGGACAGACGCCTGAGCTTAATTAATTCACCCCTCCACTTT. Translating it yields CASTDRRLSLINSPLHF.